This T cell receptor (beta chain) was retrieved from a study of blood T cell repertoires in COVID-19. Participant age was about 18 to 89 years, and participants resided in about two dozen US areas. Each participant's cohort was designated according to participant-reported clinical history. The CDR3 has 13 amino acids. J was trimmed by 2 bases and V by 5 bases; bases with no gene match: 2. Method: immunoSEQ multiplex PCR; TCRdb's copy keeps in-frame clones and lacks some. The data show almost 65,000 clones, around nine tenths seen once. Sequenced: PBMCs or T cells enriched from blood (not recorded which). V is TRBV12-3 or TRBV12-4 and J is TRBJ1-2; 7 bases line up with TRBD1. This receptor was identified in a woman in her thirties or forties who had recovered from COVID-19. As DNA, the CDR3 is TGTGCCAGCAGTCTGACAGGGAACTATGGCTACACCTTC. Its translation is CASSLTGNYGYTF.